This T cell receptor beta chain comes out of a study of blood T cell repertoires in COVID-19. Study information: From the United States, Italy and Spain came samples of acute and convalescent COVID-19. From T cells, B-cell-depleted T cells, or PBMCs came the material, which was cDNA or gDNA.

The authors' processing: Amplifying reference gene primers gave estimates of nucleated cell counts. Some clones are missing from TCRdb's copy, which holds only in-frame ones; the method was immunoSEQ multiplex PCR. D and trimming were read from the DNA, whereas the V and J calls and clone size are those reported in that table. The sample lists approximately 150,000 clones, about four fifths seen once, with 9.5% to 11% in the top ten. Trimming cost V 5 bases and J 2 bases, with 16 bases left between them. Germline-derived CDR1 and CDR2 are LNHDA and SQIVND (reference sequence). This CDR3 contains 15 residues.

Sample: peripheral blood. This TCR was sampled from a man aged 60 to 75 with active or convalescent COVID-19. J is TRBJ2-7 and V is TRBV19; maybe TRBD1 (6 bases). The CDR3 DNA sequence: TGTGCCAGTAGTCCCCCCAGGGGAACGGCCTACGAGCAGTACTTC. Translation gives CASSPPRGTAYEQYF.